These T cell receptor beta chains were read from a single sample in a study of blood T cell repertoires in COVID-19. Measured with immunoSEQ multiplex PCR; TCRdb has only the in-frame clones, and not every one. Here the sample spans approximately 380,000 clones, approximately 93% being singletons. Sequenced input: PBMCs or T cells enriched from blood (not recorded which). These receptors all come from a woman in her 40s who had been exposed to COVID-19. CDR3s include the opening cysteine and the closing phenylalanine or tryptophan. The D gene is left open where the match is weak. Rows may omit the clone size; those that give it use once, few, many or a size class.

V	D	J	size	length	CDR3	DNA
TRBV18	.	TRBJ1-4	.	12	CASSPENEKLFF	TGTGCCAGCTCACCAGAGAATGAAAAACTGTTTTTT
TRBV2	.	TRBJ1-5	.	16	CASSVGGAQGNQPQHF	TGTGCCAGCAGTGTAGGGGGGGCGCAAGGCAATCAGCCCCAGCATTTT
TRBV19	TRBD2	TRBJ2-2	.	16	CASSTRRTSGRGELFF	TGTGCCAGTAGTACCCGCCGGACTAGCGGGAGGGGGGAGCTGTTTTTT
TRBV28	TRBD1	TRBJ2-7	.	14	CASSLLGRGHEQYF	TGTGCCAGCAGTTTATTAGGCAGGGGGCACGAGCAGTACTTC
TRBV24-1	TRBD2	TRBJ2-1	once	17	CATSEPGLAGELNEQFF	TGTGCCACCAGTGAACCGGGACTAGCGGGAGAGCTCAATGAGCAGTTCTTC
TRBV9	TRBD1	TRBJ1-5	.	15	CASSAGDRINQPQHF	TGTGCCAGCAGCGCGGGGGACAGAATCAATCAGCCCCAGCATTTT
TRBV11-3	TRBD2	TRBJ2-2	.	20	CASSLEPYLAGRGNTGELFF	TGTGCCAGCAGCTTAGAGCCCTATCTAGCGGGAAGGGGGAACACCGGGGAGCTGTTTTTT
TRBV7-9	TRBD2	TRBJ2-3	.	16	CASSTLAGGTRDTQYF	TGTGCCAGCAGCACTTTAGCGGGAGGGACGAGAGATACGCAGTATTTT
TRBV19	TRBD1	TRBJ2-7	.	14	CASSSGTAYREQYF	TGTGCCAGTAGCTCCGGGACAGCCTATAGGGAGCAGTACTTC
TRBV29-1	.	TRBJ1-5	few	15	CSVAGTDSPYQPQHF	TGCAGCGTTGCCGGGACGGACAGTCCTTATCAGCCCCAGCATTTT
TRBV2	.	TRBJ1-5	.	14	CASSTGLWGQPQHF	TGTGCCAGCAGTACAGGGTTATGGGGTCAGCCCCAGCATTTT
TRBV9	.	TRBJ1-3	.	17	CASSPRNSGFAGNTIYF	TGTGCCAGCAGCCCCCGGAACAGCGGATTTGCGGGAAACACCATATATTTT